This TCR beta chain is from a study of blood T cells in healthy people across ages (dated by TCRdb to about 2015). A note on the overall study: Template switching captured roughly one uniquely barcoded TCR beta cDNA molecule per two T cells in model experiments. Age-related changes in TCR beta repertoire diversity were measured in the study by deep sequencing normalized with unique cDNA molecular identifiers. Donors were grouped into four age groups: young (average 16 years), middle-aged (over 35), aged (62) and long-lived (approximately 78). To avoid experimental bias, donors of different ages were distributed randomly across sequencing lanes. For two donors (one aged 18 to 29 and one aged 80 or older), the study analyzed two additional independent replicas of 1 million unique cDNA reads from the same blood draw. Study-wide findings and limitations: The long-lived group showed more naive CD4+ T cells, fewer expanded clones and increased TCR diversity than the aged group, suggesting age selection. Total diversity estimates from one million sequenced T cells were considered lower bounds and underestimates. The CMV infection status of donors was not known, potentially confounding age-related changes in expanded clonotypes. As age increased, observed TCR beta diversity per million T cells dropped in a roughly linear way, and a significant reduction was already evident by age about 40. A strong correlation was found between observed TCR beta diversity and the percentage of naive T cells measured by flow cytometry. Bulk unsorted PBMC profiling prevented conclusive comparison of naive and antigen-experienced compartments.

This clonotype was recorded a few times. Its recognized antigen is unknown. No quality values exist for individual bases; no much larger clone is one base distant. Systemically healthy Caucasian individuals from Russia, approximately 39 in total and aged roughly 6 to 100 years, were included as donors. Around 10 milliliters of peripheral blood were collected from each donor into EDTA-treated Vacutainer tubes. Ficoll-Paque density-gradient centrifugation was used to isolate PBMCs, with at least 6 million obtained per sample. Trizol reagent was used to extract total RNA from the PBMCs, yielding at least 5.5 micrograms per sample. Naive CD45RAhigh/CD27high T cell percentages were measured by flow cytometry on a PBMC aliquot from every donor. The CDR3 covers 14 residues, taking in both the cysteine and the phenylalanine. Just the 42-base CDR3 DNA is kept, in frame starting at base 1. Reading the germline V gene (reference sequence) gives CDR1 MNHNY and CDR2 SVGAGI. The V end gives up 5 bases and the J end 7 bases, leaving 9 bases in the junction not matched to a gene.

The library came from 5' RACE. Reads for this sample came from an Illumina HiSeq 2500. A second PCR of about 7 to 12 cycles was run with a J-beta primer mix and a sample-barcoded 5' primer. A unique molecular identifier was introduced onto each TCR beta cDNA molecule by a template-switch 5' adaptor carrying 12 random nucleotides. Each sample yielded at least 3 million CDR3-containing paired-end reads. First-strand cDNA was synthesized from all RNA with the Mint cDNA synthesis kit, primed by a TRBC-specific oligonucleotide. All cDNA was treated with uracil-DNA glycosylase and then went through a first 18-cycle PCR with the universal primers M1SS and BC2_uni_R. From the authors' description of their analysis: For normalization, 1 million high-quality reads were randomly selected from each sample, with every read carrying a distinct molecular identifier. Reads with shared molecular identifiers were discarded instead of being binned into consensus sequences. MiTCR, run with a Q25 quality threshold and the strictest error-elimination algorithm, handled CDR3 identification, clonotype clustering and error correction. A nonparametric unseen species model using Euler transformation provided a lower-bound estimate of total TCR beta diversity. Starting from the raw public reads, TCRdb applied fastp trimming at Q25, assembled clones with MiXCR and retained in-frame beta chains. Each record represents a unique CDR3 protein, reported with the most common genes and DNA among its rows. The V and J calls and clone size are TCRdb's, not the authors'. In all, the sample holds some 1.6 million distinct CDR3 sequences, and roughly 32% of those were seen once. The ten top clones hold roughly 12% of the sample.

The source is a woman in her twenties or thirties in good health. This chain joins TRBV6-6 to TRBJ2-7, and TRBD2 matches 9 of the central bases. Sequenced material: blood. The sequence in DNA is TGTGCCAGCAGTCCGGGACTAGCACAGCTAGAGCAGTACTTC. This sequence encodes CASSPGLAQLEQYF.